This record covers a single T cell receptor beta chain. The antigen it binds to is not known. No base quality values were provided; no much bigger clone lies one nucleotide off. Donors were healthy HIV-negative adults with no recently reported acute infections or vaccinations. All donors were Caucasian adults living in Nashville, Tennessee, USA. Magnetic negative selection was used to enrich CD4+ T cells, after which naive cells were positively selected on CD45RA and the negative fraction became the memory subset. After blood collection by leukapheresis, PBMCs were isolated using Ficoll-Histopaque density gradient centrifugation and then cryopreserved in the vapor phase of liquid nitrogen. Analytical flow cytometry was used to check the purity and quantity of every magnetically sorted T cell population. Genomic DNA was isolated from every sorted fraction and measured by UV absorbance on a Nanodrop 2000c.

The data derive from a study of shared clonotypes between healthy human individuals (dated by TCRdb to 2020 to 2021). Notes on the research overall: The cohort included a few men and two women between 18 and 49 years of age. For each donor, three plates each were used for CD4 naive and CD4 memory, two plates were used for CD8 naive, and one plate was used for CD8 memory. To increase sequencing depth and limit assay-specific biases, TCR repertoire library preparation and sequencing were carried out by different laboratories using diverse techniques. The study deeply sequenced blood TCR repertoires of roughly five healthy adults to estimate repertoire size and the extent of clonotype sharing between individuals. Per donor, leukapheresis produced somewhere between about 0.94 and 9 billion PBMCs. Broader findings and caveats from the paper: The genetic and exposure-history diversity represented was limited by the small number of donors. Estimated clonotype richness was generally larger for naive than for memory subsets. Even with the large sequencing depth, rarefaction of the sorted-subset datasets indicated that sequencing was incomplete. Sampling was limited to blood, and TCR repertoires in tissue likely differ from TCR repertoires in blood. Higher generation probabilities were observed for clonotypes shared by all four sorted-subset donors than for non-shared clonotypes. Based on pairwise subsampling, the degree of clonotype sharing among donors was expected to be affected by sequencing depth. Across several donors, approximately 4.6% of naive CD4, around 3.3% of naive CD8, 2.3% of memory CD4, and under 0.45% of memory CD8 clonotypes were shared.

Using the deep immunoSEQ assay, TCR CDR3 regions were amplified from genomic DNA by multiplex PCR. Genomic DNA extracted from each cell subset was distributed evenly over all wells of several immunoSEQ 96-well plates, and each plate served as one replicate. For sorted subsets, roughly 0.2 ug genomic DNA, equal to some 28,000 T cell genomes, was loaded into each replicate PCR. The purified libraries were quantified using a Qubit 3.0 fluorometer, sized with a Bioanalyzer 2100, and then quantified again using the KAPA Library Quantification kit. Every immunoSEQ 96-well plate was sequenced on a separate single-read 150-cycle Illumina NextSeq 550 flow cell. Per the original workflow: Because only junctional sequences without quality scores were contained in the immunoSEQ output, filtering matching that applied to full-length reads could not be performed. Sequences were annotated with PyIR, a Python wrapper for IgBLAST v1.9, using IMGT germline references to assign V/J genes and CDR3. Reads with weak V/J assignments (E-value above 1e-6), missing CDR3, stop codons, out-of-frame junctions, or ambiguous translated residues were removed. V3J clonotypes were defined as sequences sharing the same inferred V gene, J gene, and CDR3 amino acid sequence. The percentage overlap between two repertoires was calculated by dividing the number of shared unique clonotypes by the size of the smaller repertoire. Repertoire richness was assessed with RTK rarefaction, the Chao1 estimator, and Recon v2.1 estimates of unobserved clonotypes. OLGA was used to compute generation probabilities for all TCRbeta clonotypes that the gDNA method yielded from a few donors. The clones in this table, taken by TCRdb from immuneACCESS, are in-frame only. Not every clone is retained; where verified, under half of the shortfall comes from an unresolved V gene, and the cause of the rest is unknown. Clone size and the V and J calls come from that table; the DNA yielded D and trimming. This sample comprises about 990,000 clones, about 84% of them detected only once. In total, the top ten clones hold 0.6% to 0.75% of the sample.

CDR1 and CDR2 are drawn from the germline V gene: MNHNS, SASEGT. Trimmed from V: 7 bases; trimmed from J: 4 bases; junction bases lacking a gene match: 11. Counted from cysteine to phenylalanine, this CDR3 has 15 amino acids. The DNA shown is the 45-base CDR3, in frame from base 1. The sequencing sample was made of memory CD4+ T cells from PBMCs. The sample's cell subset or site label, decoded: CD45RA-negative fraction. The chain is assembled from TRBV6-1 and TRBJ2-7, and TRBD1 aligns with 9 junction nucleotides. This receptor was obtained from a man younger than 35 in good health. Some clones in this sample may be carry-over from other donors' samples. The CDR3 region reads CASTLAGTGYYEQYF. In nucleotide form, the sequence is TGTGCCAGCACTCTCGCCGGGACAGGGTATTACGAGCAGTACTTC.